Listed below are T cell receptor beta chains from one sample, sequenced in a study of T cell repertoires in cytomegalovirus infection. No antigen has been identified for these receptors. MiXCR was run by TCRdb on the reads, yielding one entry per CDR3 protein. There are around 900,000 distinct CDR3 sequences in the sample; roughly 31% occur only once, and about an eighth lies in the top ten. The starting material was cultured CD8+ T cells from PBMCs, obtained from culture after CMV antigen stimulation. The origin of the receptors is a human donor in good health (CMV status not recorded). Some clones in this sample may be carry-over from other donors' samples. Each CDR3 is given with its conserved first and last residue. The order of the fields is clone size, V gene, D gene, J gene, CDR3 protein, CDR3 DNA. The D gene is left open where the match is weak. Some rows mark clone size as missing; the rest say once, few, many or name a class of expanded clone.

clone_size: .
v_call: TRBV20-1
d_call: TRBD1
j_call: TRBJ1-5
cdr3_aa: CSVPTGGFGKPQHF
cdr3_nt: TGCAGTGTTCCGACAGGGGGCTTTGGTAAGCCCCAGCATTTT

clone_size: .
v_call: TRBV5-1
d_call: TRBD1
j_call: TRBJ2-1
cdr3_aa: CASSPLGQGRDNEQFF
cdr3_nt: TGCGCCAGCAGTCCCTTAGGACAGGGAAGAGACAATGAGCAGTTCTTC

clone_size: few
v_call: TRBV6-8
d_call: TRBD1
j_call: TRBJ2-7
cdr3_aa: CASSSGQGIESYEQYF
cdr3_nt: TGTGCCAGCAGTTCGGGACAGGGGATTGAGTCCTACGAGCAGTACTTC

clone_size: .
v_call: TRBV6-5
d_call: .
j_call: TRBJ2-7
cdr3_aa: CASSYSLARTYEQYF
cdr3_nt: TGTGCCAGCAGTTACTCCCTAGCGAGGACCTACGAGCAGTACTTC

clone_size: few
v_call: TRBV4-1
d_call: .
j_call: TRBJ1-1
cdr3_aa: CASSHLQDTEAFF
cdr3_nt: TGTGCCAGCAGCCACCTCCAGGACACTGAAGCTTTCTTT

clone_size: few
v_call: TRBV27
d_call: .
j_call: TRBJ1-3
cdr3_aa: CASSLGGGAGNTIYF
cdr3_nt: TGTGCCAGCAGTTTGGGTGGAGGAGCAGGAAACACCATATATTTT

clone_size: once
v_call: TRBV25-1
d_call: .
j_call: TRBJ2-1
cdr3_aa: CARGTGLFYNEQFF
cdr3_nt: TGTGCCAGAGGGACGGGACTTTTCTACAATGAGCAGTTCTTC

clone_size: many
v_call: TRBV7-2
d_call: TRBD1
j_call: TRBJ1-4
cdr3_aa: CASSFYSGTEREKLFF
cdr3_nt: TGTGCCAGCAGCTTTTACTCCGGGACAGAGAGAGAAAAACTGTTTTTT

clone_size: .
v_call: TRBV2
d_call: TRBD1
j_call: TRBJ1-6
cdr3_aa: CASSDKQGNSPLHF
cdr3_nt: TGTGCCAGCAGTGATAAACAGGGGAATTCACCCCTCCACTTT

clone_size: .
v_call: TRBV20-1
d_call: TRBD1
j_call: TRBJ2-1
cdr3_aa: CSARHRQGEQFF
cdr3_nt: TGCAGTGCTAGGCACAGACAGGGAGAGCAGTTCTTC

clone_size: .
v_call: TRBV5-6
d_call: .
j_call: TRBJ2-3
cdr3_aa: CASSSPTRGRSTDTQYF
cdr3_nt: TGTGCCAGCAGCTCACCTACTAGAGGGAGAAGCACAGATACGCAGTATTTT

clone_size: .
v_call: TRBV7-9
d_call: .
j_call: TRBJ2-7
cdr3_aa: CASSWDRYEQYF
cdr3_nt: TGTGCCAGCAGCTGGGACCGCTACGAGCAGTACTTC

clone_size: few
v_call: TRBV19
d_call: TRBD1
j_call: TRBJ1-5
cdr3_aa: CASSPERGLQPQHF
cdr3_nt: TGTGCCAGTAGTCCCGAGAGGGGGCTTCAGCCCCAGCATTTT

clone_size: .
v_call: TRBV11-3
d_call: .
j_call: TRBJ2-2
cdr3_aa: CASSLSQGIGELFF
cdr3_nt: TGTGCCAGCAGCTTAAGTCAGGGCATCGGGGAGCTGTTTTTT

clone_size: .
v_call: TRBV6-6
d_call: .
j_call: TRBJ1-5
cdr3_aa: CASSPEVRTFQPQHF
cdr3_nt: TGTGCCAGCAGTCCGGAGGTACGGACGTTCCAGCCCCAGCATTTT

clone_size: .
v_call: TRBV27
d_call: .
j_call: TRBJ1-2
cdr3_aa: CASSLSAGTSPRMGYTF
cdr3_nt: TGTGCCAGCAGTTTATCCGCCGGGACGTCTCCCCGGATGGGCTACACCTTC

clone_size: .
v_call: TRBV7-9
d_call: .
j_call: TRBJ2-5
cdr3_aa: CASSLPAFASQYF
cdr3_nt: TGTGCCAGCAGCTTACCCGCCTTTGCGAGCCAGTACTTC

clone_size: many
v_call: TRBV18
d_call: .
j_call: TRBJ2-1
cdr3_aa: CASSPIQGRNNEQFF
cdr3_nt: TGTGCCAGCTCACCGATACAGGGACGAAACAATGAGCAGTTCTTC

clone_size: many
v_call: TRBV12-3/TRBV12-4
d_call: .
j_call: TRBJ1-1
cdr3_aa: CASSPSRGQNTEAFF
cdr3_nt: TGTGCCAGCAGTCCCTCCCGCGGCCAGAACACTGAAGCTTTCTTT

clone_size: .
v_call: TRBV12-3/TRBV12-4
d_call: .
j_call: TRBJ2-1
cdr3_aa: CASSTVVNEQFF
cdr3_nt: TGTGCCAGCAGTACCGTCGTCAATGAGCAGTTCTTC

clone_size: .
v_call: TRBV20-1
d_call: .
j_call: TRBJ1-4
cdr3_aa: CSARDLGTSLKNEKLFF
cdr3_nt: TGCAGTGCTAGAGATCTCGGGACCTCTCTAAAGAATGAAAAACTGTTTTTT

clone_size: many
v_call: TRBV19
d_call: .
j_call: TRBJ1-3
cdr3_aa: CASSFSIGNTIYF
cdr3_nt: TGTGCCAGTTCGTTTTCGATCGGAAACACCATATATTTT